The 27 T cell receptor beta chains listed next were all sequenced from one sample in a study of T cells in Graves' hyperthyroidism and ophthalmopathy. Amplification of TCR beta CDR3 regions was performed using RNA transcripts as template. Using the HTBI primer set, a first-round RT-PCR was run on the TCR CDR3. TCRdb called the multiplex PCR reads again in MiXCR, with one record for every CDR3 protein. The data contain hundreds of thousands of distinct CDR3 sequences, approximately 36% of them singletons. The sample consisted of blood. The receptors originated from a woman aged 40 to 50 with Graves' hyperthyroidism.

This clonotype was found many times. The V and J genes are TRBV19 and TRBJ1-6; 7 nucleotides agree with TRBD1. The V and J ends lost 5 bases and 8 bases, in that order; junction bases with no gene match: 9. Looked up from germline, CDR1 is LNHDA and CDR2 is SQIVND (reference sequence). The CDR3 sequence is 15 residues long. This CDR3 reads CASSAGTDRDSPLHF. In DNA form, the CDR3 reads TGTGCCAGTAGTGCGGGGACAGACAGAGATTCACCCCTCCACTTT.

The table lists this clonotype with many counts. The chain recombines TRBV12-3 or TRBV12-4 with TRBJ2-7; possible D gene TRBD2, 6 bases. Trimming took off 6 bases at V and 1 base at J, with 13 bases between the two ends. The CDR3 extends over 14 amino acids. CDR3 coding DNA: TGTGCCAGCAGAAATAGCGGAGGATCCTACGAGCAGTACTTC. As protein: CASRNSGGSYEQYF.

The chain employs TRBV9 and TRBJ2-5; 7 nucleotides align to TRBD1. There are 13 residues in the CDR3. J lost 5 bases, V lost 7 bases, and 8 bases had no gene match. Germline CDR1 SGDLS, CDR2 YYNGEE. This CDR3 is CASRPTGRETQYF. The CDR3 DNA is TGTGCCAGCCGACCGACAGGGCGGGAGACCCAGTACTTC.

At least ten counts were recorded for this clonotype. The chain links TRBV7-9 to TRBJ1-2; D gene ambiguous. The CDR3 has 12 residues. Trimming left V 1 base short and J 5 bases short, with 5 bases between. CDR1 is SEHNR, CDR2 FQNEAQ, per germline (reference sequence). The CDR3 DNA sequence: TGTGCCAGCAGCTTAGATACTTATGGCTACACCTTC. Amino acids: CASSLDTYGYTF.

Comments on this clonotype: A much larger clone differs from this one at a single base, so this may be a read error. The chain carries TRBV7-3 and TRBJ2-2; TRBD1 matches 8 bases. V gave up 6 bases and J gave up 0 bases; unmatched junction bases: 0. The CDR3 contains 14 residues. From germline, CDR1 is SGHTA and CDR2 FQGTGA. The CDR3 here is CASRGQANTGELFF. The CDR3 region has the DNA TGTGCCAGCAGGGGACAGGCGAACACCGGGGAGCTGTTTTTT.

This clonotype was counted only a few times. The chain joins TRBV4-2 to TRBJ1-1, with TRBD1 as a possible D gene (5 bases). The CDR3 spans 15 residues. Trimming stripped 0 bases from V and 2 bases from J, with 10 bases between. Germline-derived CDR1 and CDR2 are LGHNA and YNFKEQ. CDR3 amino acids: CASSQEIRDNTEAFF. CDR3 in DNA: TGTGCCAGCAGCCAAGAGATACGGGACAACACTGAAGCTTTCTTT.

This clonotype showed up many times. The chain couples TRBV19 to TRBJ1-2; 7 nucleotides agree with TRBD1. Germline V CDR1 and CDR2: LNHDA, SQIVND (reference sequence). The CDR3 length is 15 residues. V gave up 5 bases and J gave up 0 bases; unmatched junction bases: 6. CDR3 nucleotides: TGTGCCAGTAGTGGGACAGAAAAAACTAACTATGGCTACACCTTC. Translating it yields CASSGTEKTNYGYTF.

This clonotype was detected ten times or more. The V and J genes are TRBV29-1 and TRBJ1-2; 7 nucleotides line up with TRBD1. Trimming cost V 6 bases and J 6 bases; bases outside gene matches: 10. CDR1 and CDR2 from the germline V gene are SQVTM and ANQGSEA. The CDR3 extends over 13 amino acids. The CDR3 loop is CSVPGQYTDGYTF. The CDR3 coding sequence is TGCAGCGTCCCGGGACAGTATACAGATGGCTACACCTTC.

V is TRBV4-3 and J is TRBJ1-5; D is uncertain. With 0 bases removed from V and 0 bases from J, the gap between germline ends came to 18 bases. This CDR3 is 19 amino acids long. Germline loops: CDR1 LGHNA, CDR2 YSLEER. For the CDR3, the DNA is TGCGCCAGCAGCCAAGATCGGCACTTGGGCGGGAGTAGCAATCAGCCCCAGCATTTT. This gives the protein CASSQDRHLGGSSNQPQHF.

This clonotype has just a few counts. The rearrangement links TRBV13 to TRBJ1-1, with D possibly matching TRBD1 (6 bases). The CDR3 covers 16 residues. Trimming pared 0 bases from V and 3 bases from J, leaving 14 bases between. Germline values: CDR1 PRHDT, CDR2 FYEKMQ (reference sequence). CDR3 protein: CASSLGRGRGDTEAFF. The CDR3 DNA reads as TGTGCCAGCAGCTTAGGCCGGGGCAGGGGAGACACTGAAGCTTTCTTT.

The CDR3 region has the DNA TGTGCCATCAGTTACTCGGCAGAGGGAAAGCCCCAGCATTTT. Protein product: CAISYSAEGKPQHF. The V call is TRBV10-3, the J call TRBJ1-5; D is unresolved. The length of the CDR3 is 14 residues. Trimming removed 5 bases at V and 8 bases at J, with 16 bases between. The germline V gene has CDR1 ENHRY and CDR2 SYGVKD.

There are a few counts of this clonotype. This rearrangement joins TRBV19 to TRBJ1-1; D is unresolved. The CDR3 spans 12 residues. Trimming cost V 5 bases and J 5 bases, with 9 bases left between them. CDR1 LNHDA and CDR2 SQIVND come from the germline V gene (reference sequence). The chain's CDR3 is CASSVTWTEAFF. CDR3 sequence (DNA): TGTGCCAGTAGTGTTACTTGGACTGAAGCTTTCTTT.

This clonotype was seen more than once but under ten times. The chain employs TRBV7-2 and TRBJ1-5; tentatively, D is TRBD1 (5 bases). The CDR3 spans 13 residues. Trimming left V 6 bases short and J 5 bases short, with 11 bases between. Germline V CDR1 and CDR2: SGHTA, FQGNSA. CDR3 nucleotide sequence: TGTGCCAGCAGTTTTACAGGTTATCAGCCCCAGCATTTT. Amino acid sequence: CASSFTGYQPQHF.

This chain joins TRBV7-2 and TRBJ1-2; D is ambiguous. This CDR3 comprises 15 residues. Germline V CDR1 and CDR2: SGHTA, FQGNSA. V lost 5 bases and J 7 bases, leaving 20 bases between the germline ends. This CDR3 reads CASSQEIRGSGGYTF. CDR3 bases: TGTGCCAGCAGCCAAGAAATTCGGGGTAGCGGTGGCTACACCTTC.

The chain combines TRBV20-1 with TRBJ2-5; D not resolved. The tail of the sequence fits TRBJ2-1 better, so the J call may be wrong. Germline CDR1 DFQATT, CDR2 SNEGSKA (reference sequence). The CDR3 sequence is 13 residues long. The CDR3, as DNA: TGCAGTGCTGCTAGAAGCGTCGGCAATGAGCAGTTCTTC. Translating gives CSAARSVGNEQFF.

Only one count was recorded for this clonotype. The V and J genes are TRBV10-2 and TRBJ1-1, with 7 bases fitting TRBD1. The CDR3 runs to 16 residues. The germline V gene has CDR1 WSHSY and CDR2 SAAADI. Trimming cost V 6 bases and J 0 bases; bases outside gene matches: 10. The CDR3 is CASRARPTGVNTEAFF. CDR3 bases: TGCGCCAGCAGGGCCAGGCCCACAGGGGTGAACACTGAAGCTTTCTTT.

The chain links TRBV2 to TRBJ1-6; D call uncertain. Between the trimmed V and J ends, which lost 8 bases and 6 bases, there was a span of 11 bases. The CDR3 has 13 residues. Germline loops: CDR1 SNHLY, CDR2 FYNNEI. DNA of the CDR3: TGTGCCAGCTCACCCGAGCCTAATTCACCCCTCCACTTT. It encodes CASSPEPNSPLHF.

The gene calls are TRBV15 and TRBJ1-3; 9 nucleotides align to TRBD1. The length of the CDR3 is 14 residues. The germline V gene has CDR1 LNHNV and CDR2 YYDKDF (reference sequence). V trimming: 5 bases; J trimming: 4 bases; junction bases outside the gene matches: 3. The CDR3 bases are TGTGCCACCAGCTCCGGGACAGGGGGAAACACCATATATTTT. It specifies CATSSGTGGNTIYF.

This clonotype was seen a few times. The V gene is TRBV12-3 or TRBV12-4, the J gene TRBJ1-4; D uncertain. The CDR3 runs 14 residues. The V gene lost 3 bases and the J gene lost 6 bases, with 11 bases spanning the gap. Here the CDR3 reads CASSFVSRYEKLFF. CDR3 DNA sequence: TGTGCCAGCAGTTTTGTTTCGCGGTATGAAAAACTGTTTTTT.

This clonotype was observed a few times. The chain couples TRBV12-3 or TRBV12-4 to TRBJ2-7; the match to TRBD2 covers 8 bases. The length of the CDR3 is 14 residues. V trimming: 7 bases; J trimming: 4 bases; junction bases outside the gene matches: 9. The CDR3, as DNA: TGTGCCAGCACCCTCGGGGGGGCCGAGTACGAGCAGTACTTC. Translated, it gives CASTLGGAEYEQYF.

The CDR3 here is CASSQEGRQPQHF. CDR3 coding DNA: TGCGCCAGCAGCCAAGAAGGGCGTCAGCCCCAGCATTTT. The rearrangement uses TRBV4-1 and TRBJ1-5; D is unresolved. V was pared by 0 bases and J by 6 bases, with 6 bases between. CDR1 is MGHRA, CDR2 YSYEKL, per germline. This CDR3 is 13 amino acids long.

Regarding this clonotype: An end of the junction differs from the germline gene, which may be a read error. The chain is built from TRBV5-1 and TRBJ1-5, with 10 bases aligning to TRBD1. CDR3 length equals 15 residues. Germline CDR1 reads SGHRS; CDR2 reads YFSETQ. In nucleotides, the CDR3 is TGCGCCAGCAGCTCGGGACAGGGGAGCACTCAGCCCCAGCATTTT. It codes for CASSSGQGSTQPQHF.

Regarding this clonotype: A much larger clonotype is one base distant, so this may be a read error. The V gene is TRBV7-9, the J gene TRBJ2-5; D perhaps matches TRBD1 (6 bases). In germline, CDR1 is SEHNR, CDR2 FQNEAQ (reference sequence). The CDR3 has 18 amino acids. Between the trimmed V and J ends, which lost 1 base and 0 bases, there was a span of 18 bases. The DNA for the CDR3 is TGTGCCAGCAGCTTAGTTAGGGGGTGGAGATCGTACCAAGAGACCCAGTACTTC. Amino acid sequence: CASSLVRGWRSYQETQYF.

This clonotype was counted between two and nine times. This chain links TRBV24-1 with TRBJ2-2; 8 bases match TRBD1. Trimming removed 9 bases from V and 7 bases from J; junction bases left unmatched: 6. The germline V gene encodes CDR1 KGHDR and CDR2 SFDVKD. The CDR3 loop spans 13 amino acids. CDR3 coding DNA: TGTGCCACCGGACAGGGAGGTGTCGGGGAGCTGTTTTTT. Its protein product is CATGQGGVGELFF.

This clonotype appeared many times. V is TRBV19 and J is TRBJ1-5, with D hard to call. This CDR3 is 14 amino acids long. The V gene's germline CDR1 is LNHDA and CDR2 SQIVND (reference sequence). V was trimmed by 2 bases and J by 10 bases, leaving 15 bases between them. This CDR3 is CASSILGPAEPQHF. The CDR3 nucleotides read TGTGCCAGTAGTATATTGGGTCCCGCGGAACCCCAGCATTTT.

V usage is TRBV12-3 or TRBV12-4 and J usage is TRBJ1-1; a possible D gene is TRBD1 (5 bases). The V and J ends lost 6 bases and 1 base respectively, with 12 bases between them. CDR3 size: 14 residues. The CDR3 protein is CASSPRGRNTEAFF. Here the CDR3 DNA reads TGTGCCAGCAGCCCAAGGGGAAGGAACACTGAAGCTTTCTTT.

The rearrangement links TRBV6-1 to TRBJ1-2, with TRBD1 as a possible D gene (5 bases). The germline CDR1 and CDR2 sequences are MNHNS and SASEGT. The CDR3 has 14 amino acids. Trimming took off 1 base at V and 7 bases at J, with 13 bases between the two ends. The CDR3 sequence is CASSEVEGVRGYTF. CDR3 coding DNA: TGTGCCAGCAGTGAAGTAGAAGGGGTTCGTGGCTACACCTTC.